These 27 T cell receptor beta chains originate from one sample sequenced in a study of CD4 T cells in relation to SARS-CoV-2 and coronaviruses (dated by TCRdb to the early 2020s). The protocol used for the library was the immunoSEQ multiplex PCR assay. Not all clones reach the TCRdb copy of this immuneACCESS table, which keeps in-frame sequences only. Checked studies attribute under half of the gap to unresolved V genes and leave the rest unexplained. This sample is represented by roughly 63,000 clones; around 93% of them were singletons. The top ten clonotypes cover around 0.15% of the sample. CD4+ T cells from unexposed donors were collected before the COVID-19 pandemic (2011-2018). The specimen sequenced was naive CD4+ T cells from PBMCs. What the cell subset or site label conveys for this sample: naive CD4+ T cells isolated by negative enrichment. Every receptor here comes from a human donor in good health.

The chain recombines TRBV5-5 with TRBJ2-2; possibly TRBD2 for D (6 bases). CDR1 and CDR2 (germline): SGHKS, YYEKEE (reference sequence). Trimming left V 3 bases short and J 5 bases short, with 14 bases between. The CDR3 runs 15 residues. The CDR3 here is CASSYRERATGELFF. CDR3 coding DNA: TGTGCCAGCAGCTATCGGGAGCGCGCAACCGGGGAGCTGTTTTTT.

The chain is built from TRBV28 and TRBJ1-1; TRBD1 matches at 7 bases. CDR1 is MDHEN and CDR2 is SYDVKM in the germline V gene. Trimming removed 10 bases from V and 0 bases from J; junction bases left unmatched: 5. The CDR3 totals 13 residues. As DNA, the CDR3 is TGTGCCATAGGGGGACAGATGAACACTGAAGCTTTCTTT. It specifies CAIGGQMNTEAFF. Full variable domain (missing parts from reference TRBV28 and TRBJ1-1): DVKVTQSSRYLVKRTGEKVFLECVQDMDHENMFWYRQDPGLGLRLIYFSYDVKMKEKGDIPEGYSVSREKKERFSLILESASTNQTSMYLCAIGGQMNTEAFFGQGTRLTVV.

This chain joins TRBV3-1 (or the pseudogene TRBV3-2) and TRBJ1-4; TRBD1 matches 7 bases. The CDR3 is 15 residues long. V lost 0 bases and J lost 6; bases outside the gene matches: 4. Looked up from germline, CDR1 is LGHDT and CDR2 is YNNKEL (reference sequence). CDR3 sequence: CASSQEGRGHEKLFF. The CDR3 DNA reads TGTGCCAGCAGCCAAGAGGGAAGGGGGCATGAAAAACTGTTTTTT.

This clone showed up just once. This chain joins TRBV10-2 and TRBJ1-3; D perhaps matches TRBD1 (6 bases). Trimming stripped 5 bases from V and 0 bases from J, with 11 bases between. Per the germline V gene, CDR1 is WSHSY and CDR2 is SAAADI. CDR3 size: 15 residues. In DNA, the CDR3 is TGCGCCAGCAGTTCAGGGGACACCTCTGGAAACACCATATATTTT. It codes for CASSSGDTSGNTIYF.

The chain couples TRBV6-5 to TRBJ2-7, with D perhaps matching TRBD2 (6 bases). Germline loops: CDR1 MNHEY, CDR2 SVGAGI. Deletions cut 8 bases from V and 7 bases from J, with 18 bases between. CDR3 length: 13 residues. The CDR3 nucleotides are TGTGCCAGCGAGACGGGGGAATCGAGGGAGCAGTACTTC. It encodes CASETGESREQYF.

V and J are TRBV29-1 and TRBJ1-1; a weak D match, TRBD1 (5 bases). The V and J ends lost 6 bases and 2 bases respectively, with 13 bases between them. CDR1 is SQVTM and CDR2 is ANQGSEA in the germline V gene. CDR3 length equals 13 residues. CDR3 in amino acids: CSVEAQANTEAFF. CDR3 DNA sequence: TGCAGCGTAGAGGCACAGGCAAACACTGAAGCTTTCTTT.

This clone was found once. The CDR3 DNA sequence: TGTGCCAGCAGCCAAGATACCGGACTAGCGGGAGGGAGTGAGCAGTTCTTC. As protein: CASSQDTGLAGGSEQFF. The chain employs TRBV3-1 (or the pseudogene TRBV3-2) and TRBJ2-1; 15 bases line up with TRBD2. Looked up from germline, CDR1 is LGHDT and CDR2 is YNNKEL (reference sequence). This CDR3 contains 17 residues. Germline trimming cut 0 bases from V and 9 bases from J; bases unmatched to any gene: 6.

The chain links TRBV5-4 to TRBJ2-7; 9 bases line up with TRBD1. CDR1 is SGHNT and CDR2 is YYREEE in the germline V gene (reference sequence). The V segment lost 4 bases and the J segment 2 bases; nucleotides outside the gene matches: 4. The CDR3 is 14 residues long. CDR3 nucleotides: TGTGCCAGCAGCGTGGACAGGGGCACCTACGAGCAGTACTTC. Translation gives CASSVDRGTYEQYF.

CDR3 in amino acids: CASTTTGLAKNIQYF. DNA for the CDR3: TGTGCCAGCACGACGACAGGGCTAGCCAAAAACATTCAGTACTTC. This chain uses TRBV28 with TRBJ2-4, with 7 nucleotides matching TRBD1. Germline V gene data show CDR1 as MDHEN and CDR2 as SYDVKM. J lost 0 bases, V lost 7 bases, and 6 bases had no gene match. The CDR3 spans 15 residues.

This clone has just one count. The V and J genes are TRBV2 and TRBJ2-6; D is uncertain. The CDR3 is made up of 14 amino acids. Germline V gives CDR1 SNHLY, CDR2 FYNNEI. Trimming stripped 4 bases from V and 0 bases from J, with 4 bases between. The CDR3 reads CASSAISGANVLTF. The CDR3 DNA is TGTGCCAGCAGTGCGATCTCTGGGGCCAACGTCCTGACTTTC.

This clone was observed a single time. This chain links TRBV19 with TRBJ2-5; D ambiguous. The CDR3 contains 15 residues. CDR1 is LNHDA and CDR2 is SQIVND in the germline V gene (reference sequence). The ends were cut back, 9 bases at V and 1 base at J, with 18 bases in the middle. CDR3 sequence (DNA): TGTGCCAGCGGAGCACGGGCTTCGACCCAAGAGACCCAGTACTTC. This gives the protein CASGARASTQETQYF.

This chain links TRBV28 with TRBJ2-1; D possibly corresponds to TRBD2 (8 bases). CDR1 MDHEN and CDR2 SYDVKM come from the germline V gene. V was clipped by 6 bases and J by 10 bases, with 19 bases between them. The CDR3 runs 14 residues. The chain's CDR3 is CASSPRGGGGEQFF. The CDR3 bases are TGTGCCAGCAGCCCCAGGGGGGGCGGGGGGGAGCAGTTCTTC.

V gene TRBV27 combines with J gene TRBJ2-3, with 15 nucleotides matching TRBD2. Trimming removed 6 bases from V and 3 bases from J; junction bases left unmatched: 10. Germline V CDR1 and CDR2: MNHEY, SMNVEV (reference sequence). This CDR3 is built from 18 residues. The CDR3 coding sequence is TGTGCCAGCAGCGGGACTAGCGGGAGGACGATCTTGACAGATACGCAGTATTTT. Translation gives CASSGTSGRTILTDTQYF.

The V and J genes are TRBV7-7 and TRBJ2-1; a possible D gene is TRBD1 (6 bases). This CDR3 comprises 15 residues. CDR1 and CDR2 from the germline V gene are SSHAT and FNYEAQ (reference sequence). The V and J ends lost 5 bases and 3 bases respectively, with 14 bases between them. CDR3 nucleotides: TGTGCCAGCAGCCAAACAAAAGGGGGCTACAATGAGCAGTTCTTC. Its protein is CASSQTKGGYNEQFF.

This chain joins TRBV28 and TRBJ2-7, with TRBD1 matching over 7 bases. Germline V gene sequence: CDR1 MDHEN, CDR2 SYDVKM. This CDR3 is 13 amino acids long. Unmatched junction bases numbered 8, after V lost 7 bases and J lost 5 bases. This chain's CDR3 is CASNRDSRDEQYF. The CDR3 DNA is TGTGCCAGCAACCGGGACAGTCGAGACGAGCAGTACTTC.

The chain is built from TRBV6-2 or TRBV6-3 and TRBJ2-7; TRBD1 might be the D (5 bases). Germline CDR1 and CDR2: MNHEY and SVGEGT. The length of the CDR3 is 14 residues. The germline V and J ends were trimmed by 5 bases and 4 bases, with 15 bases remaining between them. The CDR3 nucleotides read TGTGCCAGCAGTGACTTAGGGGCGAATTACGAGCAGTACTTC. Translating gives CASSDLGANYEQYF.

The count of this clone is one. The genes are TRBV7-3 and TRBJ2-1; D uncertain. The germline V gene encodes CDR1 SGHTA and CDR2 FQGTGA. The CDR3 consists of 16 residues. The ends were cut back, 2 bases at V and 0 bases at J, with 11 bases in the middle. The chain's CDR3 is CASSLRTSSSYNEQFF. CDR3 in DNA: TGTGCCAGCAGCTTACGCACGTCTAGCTCCTACAATGAGCAGTTCTTC. Full variable domain (rest looked up from reference TRBV7-3 and TRBJ2-1): GAGVSQTPSNKVTEKGKYVELRCDPISGHTALYWYRQSLGQGPEFLIYFQGTGAADDSGLPNDRFFAVRPEGSVSTLKIQRTERGDSAVYLCASSLRTSSSYNEQFFGPGTRLTVL.

The chain carries TRBV11-2 and TRBJ2-1; weak D call: TRBD2 (6 bases). The V end lost 0 bases, the J end lost 4 bases, and 19 bases lay between the germline ends. The CDR3 has 18 amino acids. CDR1 is SGHAT, CDR2 FQNNGV, per germline. The chain's CDR3 is CASSLESGGRRLYNEQFF. CDR3 sequence (DNA): TGTGCCAGCAGCTTAGAATCCGGAGGGAGGAGATTATACAATGAGCAGTTCTTC.

V gene TRBV24-1 combines with J gene TRBJ2-1; perhaps TRBD1 as D (6 bases). Trimming stripped 3 bases from V and 4 bases from J, with 12 bases between. This CDR3 spans 15 amino acids. The germline V gene has CDR1 KGHDR and CDR2 SFDVKD. The CDR3 spells CATSDTDRTYNEQFF. The CDR3 region has the DNA TGTGCCACCAGTGATACTGACAGGACGTACAATGAGCAGTTCTTC.

V and J are TRBV7-3 and TRBJ2-2; unclear D gene. The CDR3 loop spans 12 amino acids. Germline-derived CDR1 and CDR2 are SGHTA and FQGTGA. V gave up 2 bases and J gave up 7 bases, with 5 bases separating them. In DNA, the CDR3 is TGTGCCAGCAGCTTATCCGGCGGGGAGCTGTTTTTT. Translated, it gives CASSLSGGELFF.

The chain recombines TRBV18 with TRBJ2-5; TRBD1 matches 7 bases. The CDR3 is made up of 13 amino acids. The ends lost 3 bases at V and 4 bases at J; junction bases unmatched: 2. CDR1 and CDR2 (germline): KGHSH, LQKENI. In nucleotides, the CDR3 is TGTGCCAGCTCACCCAGGGGGTCAGAGACCCAGTACTTC. Encoded protein: CASSPRGSETQYF.

The chain is built from TRBV5-1 and TRBJ2-3; D is perhaps TRBD1 or TRBD2 (5 bases each). Trimming cost V 4 bases and J 2 bases, with 11 bases left between them. The CDR3 is 14 residues long. The germline CDR1 and CDR2 sequences are SGHRS and YFSETQ. The CDR3 DNA reads TGCGCCAGCAGCCCACGGGACCTCACAGATACGCAGTATTTT. It specifies CASSPRDLTDTQYF.

The V and J genes are TRBV7-9 and TRBJ1-5; D perhaps matches TRBD1 (6 bases). This CDR3 has 13 residues. The germline CDR1 and CDR2 sequences are SEHNR and FQNEAQ (reference sequence). V was pared by 5 bases and J by 6 bases, with 11 bases between. The CDR3 spells CASSTTTGQPQHF. The CDR3 region has the DNA TGTGCCAGCAGCACCACGACAGGTCAGCCCCAGCATTTT.

The chain is built from TRBV28 and TRBJ2-7; D assignment may be TRBD1 or TRBD2 (6 bases each). Trimming took 6 bases from V and 0 from J, leaving 21 bases between them. The germline V gene has CDR1 MDHEN and CDR2 SYDVKM. The CDR3 contains 17 residues. The CDR3 here is CASRQRAGGSYSYEQYF. The CDR3 bases are TGTGCCAGCAGACAGAGGGCCGGGGGCTCTTACTCCTACGAGCAGTACTTC.

J is TRBJ2-5 and V is TRBV28; TRBD2 matches 8 bases. The junction had 17 bases not matched to a gene; V was cut back by 2 bases and J by 9 bases. The length of the CDR3 is 17 residues. Per the germline V gene, CDR1 is MDHEN and CDR2 is SYDVKM. The CDR3, as DNA: TGTGCCAGCAGTTTAATTCCTACGATAGCGGGGCCCAGGGCCCAGTACTTC. It translates to CASSLIPTIAGPRAQYF.

The chain links TRBV24-1 to TRBJ2-1, with 7 bases aligning to TRBD2. The ends lost 0 bases at V and 6 bases at J; junction bases unmatched: 4. The CDR3 length is 15 residues. The V gene's germline CDR1 is KGHDR and CDR2 SFDVKD. The CDR3 spells CATSDLHGGGNEQFF. The CDR3 nucleotides read TGTGCCACCAGTGATTTGCACGGCGGGGGCAATGAGCAGTTCTTC.

The J gene is TRBJ2-2, the V gene TRBV11-2, with D uncertain. The CDR3 has 12 residues. With 0 bases removed from V and 13 bases from J, the gap between germline ends came to 9 bases. CDR1 and CDR2 (germline): SGHAT, FQNNGV. The CDR3 sequence is CASSLDQSLLFF. CDR3 nucleotides: TGTGCCAGCAGCTTAGATCAGAGCCTGCTGTTTTTT.